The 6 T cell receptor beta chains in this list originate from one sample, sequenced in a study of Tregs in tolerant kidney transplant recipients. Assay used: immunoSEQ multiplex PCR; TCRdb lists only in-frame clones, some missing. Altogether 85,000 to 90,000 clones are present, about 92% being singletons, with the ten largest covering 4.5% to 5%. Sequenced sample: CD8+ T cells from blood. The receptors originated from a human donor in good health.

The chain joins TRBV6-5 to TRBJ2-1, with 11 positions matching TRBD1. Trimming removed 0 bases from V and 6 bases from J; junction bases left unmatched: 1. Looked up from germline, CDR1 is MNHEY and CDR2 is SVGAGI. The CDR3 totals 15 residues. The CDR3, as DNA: TGTGCCAGCAGTTACTCCGGGACAGGGGGCAATGAGCAGTTCTTC. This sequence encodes CASSYSGTGGNEQFF.

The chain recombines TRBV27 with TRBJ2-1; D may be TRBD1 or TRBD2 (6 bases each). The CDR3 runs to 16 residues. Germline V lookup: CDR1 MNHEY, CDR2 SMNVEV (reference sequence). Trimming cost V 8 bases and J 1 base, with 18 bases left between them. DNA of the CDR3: TGTGCCAGCTCCATCATACTAGGGGGGTCCTACAATGAGCAGTTCTTC. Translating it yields CASSIILGGSYNEQFF.

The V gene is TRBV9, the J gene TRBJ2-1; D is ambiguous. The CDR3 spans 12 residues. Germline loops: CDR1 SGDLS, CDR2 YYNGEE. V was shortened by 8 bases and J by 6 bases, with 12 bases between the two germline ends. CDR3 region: CASADGPNEQFF. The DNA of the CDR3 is TGTGCCAGTGCGGATGGGCCCAATGAGCAGTTCTTC.

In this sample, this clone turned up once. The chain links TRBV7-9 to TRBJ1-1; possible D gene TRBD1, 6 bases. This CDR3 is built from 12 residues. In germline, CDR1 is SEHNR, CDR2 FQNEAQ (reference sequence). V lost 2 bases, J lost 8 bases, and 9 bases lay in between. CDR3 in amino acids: CASSLQGPEAFF. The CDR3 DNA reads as TGTGCCAGCAGCTTACAGGGGCCGGAAGCTTTCTTT.

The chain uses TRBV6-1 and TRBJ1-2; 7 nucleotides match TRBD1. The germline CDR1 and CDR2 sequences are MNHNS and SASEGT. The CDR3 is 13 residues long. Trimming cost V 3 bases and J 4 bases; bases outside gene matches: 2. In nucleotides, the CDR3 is TGTGCCAGCAGTGAGGACAGGTTCTATGGCTACACCTTC. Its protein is CASSEDRFYGYTF.

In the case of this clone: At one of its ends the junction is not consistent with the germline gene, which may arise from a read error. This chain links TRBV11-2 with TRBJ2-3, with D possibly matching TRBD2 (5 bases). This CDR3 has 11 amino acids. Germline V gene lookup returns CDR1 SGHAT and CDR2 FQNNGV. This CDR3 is CASRLANTQYF. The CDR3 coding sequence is TGTGCCAGCAGGTTAGCGAATACGCAGTATTTT.